The clone carrying this TCR beta chain has more than one count but fewer than ten. This sample is part of a study of blood T cell repertoires in COVID-19. Study background: Italy, Spain and the United States were the sources of the convalescent and acute COVID-19 samples.

Study processing details: The assay estimated nucleated cells by amplifying reference gene primers. The table came from immunoSEQ multiplex PCR; TCRdb's copy has only in-frame clones and leaves some out. V, J and clone size are those of that table, while D and trimming were read from the DNA. The sample has about 210,000 clones, 75% to 90% seen once. The sample was peripheral blood. This TCR was sampled from a woman in her seventies with COVID-19, enrolled during active disease.

The CDR3, as DNA: TGTGCCAGCAGCTTTAGTCACGGGAACTACGAGCAGTACTTC. Its protein is CASSFSHGNYEQYF. The chain recombines TRBV5-4 with TRBJ2-7, with D tentatively TRBD2 (5 bases). CDR3 size: 14 residues. Germline CDR1 reads SGHNT; CDR2 reads YYREEE (reference sequence). V was cut by 2 bases and J by 3 bases, with 12 bases left in between.